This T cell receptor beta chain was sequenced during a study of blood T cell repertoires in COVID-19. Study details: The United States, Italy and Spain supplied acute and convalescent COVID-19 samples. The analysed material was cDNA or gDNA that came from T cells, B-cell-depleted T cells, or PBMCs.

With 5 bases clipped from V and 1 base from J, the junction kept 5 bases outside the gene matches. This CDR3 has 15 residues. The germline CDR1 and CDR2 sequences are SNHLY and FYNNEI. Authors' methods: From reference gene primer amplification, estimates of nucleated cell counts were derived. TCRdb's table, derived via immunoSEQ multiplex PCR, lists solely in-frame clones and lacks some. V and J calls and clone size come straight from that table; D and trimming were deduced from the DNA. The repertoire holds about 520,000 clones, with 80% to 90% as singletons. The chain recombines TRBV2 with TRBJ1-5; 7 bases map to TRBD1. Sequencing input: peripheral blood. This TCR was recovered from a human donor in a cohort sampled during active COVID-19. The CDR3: CASSSQGTSNQPQHF. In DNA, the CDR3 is TGTGCCAGCAGTTCACAGGGGACGAGCAATCAGCCCCAGCATTTT.